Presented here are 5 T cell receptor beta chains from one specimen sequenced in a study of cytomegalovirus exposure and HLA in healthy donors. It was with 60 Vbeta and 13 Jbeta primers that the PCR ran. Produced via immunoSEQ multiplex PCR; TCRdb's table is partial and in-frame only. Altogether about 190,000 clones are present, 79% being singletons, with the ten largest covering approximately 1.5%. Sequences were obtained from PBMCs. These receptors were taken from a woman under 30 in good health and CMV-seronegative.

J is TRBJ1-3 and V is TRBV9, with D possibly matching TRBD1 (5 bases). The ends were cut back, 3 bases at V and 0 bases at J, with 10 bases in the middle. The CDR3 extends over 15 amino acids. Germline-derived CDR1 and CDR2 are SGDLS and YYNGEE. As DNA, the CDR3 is TGTGCCAGCAGCGCTGGGACTACCTCTGGAAACACCATATATTTT. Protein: CASSAGTTSGNTIYF.

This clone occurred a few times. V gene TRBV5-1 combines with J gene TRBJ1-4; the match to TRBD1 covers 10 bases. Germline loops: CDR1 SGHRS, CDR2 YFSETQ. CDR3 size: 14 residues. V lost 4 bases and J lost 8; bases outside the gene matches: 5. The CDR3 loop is CASSLSGQGEKLFF. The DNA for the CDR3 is TGCGCCAGCAGCCTCTCGGGACAGGGGGAAAAACTGTTTTTT.

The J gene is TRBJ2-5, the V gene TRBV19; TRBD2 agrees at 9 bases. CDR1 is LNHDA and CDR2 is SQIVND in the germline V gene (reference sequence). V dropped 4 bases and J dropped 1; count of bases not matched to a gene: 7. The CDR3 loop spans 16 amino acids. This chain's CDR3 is CASSRVSGGPQETQYF. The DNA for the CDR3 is TGTGCCAGTAGTAGAGTCAGCGGGGGGCCCCAAGAGACCCAGTACTTC. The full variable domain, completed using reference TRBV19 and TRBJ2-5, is DGGITQSPKYLFRKEGQNVTLSCEQNLNHDAMYWYRQDPGQGLRLIYYSQIVNDFQKGDIAEGYSVSREKKESFPLTVTSAQKNPTAFYLCASSRVSGGPQETQYFGPGTRLLVL.

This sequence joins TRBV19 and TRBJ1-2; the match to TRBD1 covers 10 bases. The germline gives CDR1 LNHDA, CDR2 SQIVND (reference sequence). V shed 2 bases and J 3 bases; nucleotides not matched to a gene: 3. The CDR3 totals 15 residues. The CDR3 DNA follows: TGTGCCAGTAGTATACTCGGGACAGGGGACTATGGCTACACCTTC. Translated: CASSILGTGDYGYTF.

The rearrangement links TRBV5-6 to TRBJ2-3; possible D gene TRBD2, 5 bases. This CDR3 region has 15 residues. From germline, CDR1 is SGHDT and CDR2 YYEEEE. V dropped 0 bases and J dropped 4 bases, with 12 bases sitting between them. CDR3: CASSLAGTPPDTQYF. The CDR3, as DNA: TGTGCCAGCAGCTTGGCGGGAACCCCCCCAGATACGCAGTATTTT.